The clone carrying this TCR beta chain was picked up a small number of times. This record comes from a study of human T cells and chemical hapten exposure. The CDR3 has 14 residues. Germline assignment: CDR1 MNHNS and CDR2 SASEGT. V lost 8 bases to trimming and J lost 3 bases, with 13 bases between them. Time point meaning: patch test 1, 2 weeks after DPC sensitization. Treatment of the sample: therapeutic diphenylcyclopropenone sensitization with weekly scalp DPC. TCRdb itself ran the RACE reads through MiXCR, one entry per CDR3 protein. The table lists 45,000 to 70,000 distinct CDR3 sequences, about 9.3% of them singletons, with roughly 15% in the top ten.

The receptor was derived from a middle-aged woman with alopecia areata. Some clones in this sample may be carry-over from other donors' samples. The chain couples TRBV6-1 to TRBJ2-2; D tentatively fits TRBD1 or TRBD2 (6 bases each). This material consisted of whole blood, taken in connection with sensitization to the hapten diphenylcyclopropenone (DPC). The CDR3 here is CASRGRFDTGELFF. For the CDR3, the DNA is TGTGCCAGCCGGGGGCGGTTCGACACCGGGGAGCTGTTTTTT.